These T cell receptor beta chains were read from a single sample in a study of cytomegalovirus exposure and HLA in healthy donors. Generated by immunoSEQ multiplex PCR, the TCRdb table keeps only in-frame clones and is missing some. The data contain about 140,000 clones, 70% to 80% of them singletons. The specimen was PBMCs. These receptor sequences come from a female donor in good health and CMV-seropositive. The CDR3 runs from the conserved cysteine through the conserved F or W. D genes are given only for firm matches. Clone size, where shown, is once, few, many, or a class for clones that have expanded.

>TRBV6-5|12|-|TRBJ2-3|-
TGTGCCAGCAGTTCCCTAGCGGATACGCAGTATTTT
CASSSLADTQYF
>TRBV10-3|16|-|TRBJ2-1|-
TGTGCCATCAGTGTGGTGGAGGGGAGGAGTTCGAATGAGCAGTTCTTC
CAISVVEGRSSNEQFF
>TRBV14|17|-|TRBJ2-3|TRBD2
TGTGCCAGCAGCCAAGCGTACGGTGGGAGGGTAACAGATACGCAGTATTTT
CASSQAYGGRVTDTQYF
>TRBV2|12|few|TRBJ1-2|-
TGTGCCAGCTCAGAGACATCCTATGGCTACACCTTC
CASSETSYGYTF
>TRBV5-1|15|-|TRBJ1-1|-
TGCGCCAGCAGCTTGGGGGTACAGATGAACACTGAAGCTTTCTTT
CASSLGVQMNTEAFF
>TRBV7-9|14|few|TRBJ1-2|TRBD1
TGTGCCAGCAGCTTAGGACAGGGACAAATGGGCTACACCTTC
CASSLGQGQMGYTF
>TRBV19|15|-|TRBJ2-2|-
TGTGCCAGTAGTATACCCAGGGGCAGGGGCGGGGAGCTGTTTTTT
CASSIPRGRGGELFF
>TRBV9|14|few|TRBJ2-5|TRBD1
TGTGCCAGCAGTAACCGAGGGGGCGCAGAGACCCAGTACTTC
CASSNRGGAETQYF
>TRBV4-1|18|-|TRBJ1-5|-
TGCGCCAGCAGCCAAGATATACAGGGAAGGGGAAGCAATCAGCCCCAGCATTTT
CASSQDIQGRGSNQPQHF
>TRBV7-8|16|-|TRBJ1-6|-
TGTGCCAGCAGCTTAGCGCTTGGGGGCAGGAATTCACCCCTCCACTTT
CASSLALGGRNSPLHF
>TRBV10-2|13|once|TRBJ1-1|-
TGCGCCAGCACCCTAACAGAGAACACTGAAGCTTTCTTT
CASTLTENTEAFF
>TRBV6-5|15|-|TRBJ2-7|TRBD2
TGTGCCAGCAGTAAGCGGACTAGCGAAATTCCTGAGCAGTACTTC
CASSKRTSEIPEQYF
>TRBV6-5|15|-|TRBJ1-5|-
TGTGCCAGCCAATCAGTCAGGGGTGGCAATCAGCCCCAGCATTTT
CASQSVRGGNQPQHF
>TRBV18|15|-|TRBJ2-2|TRBD2
TGTGCCAGCTCACCTAGCGGGAGAGGTGGCGGGGAGCTGTTTTTT
CASSPSGRGGGELFF
>TRBV30|11|-|TRBJ2-7|TRBD2
TGTGCCTGGAGTGCTAGCGGGAGGGGTCTCTTC
CAWSASGRGLF
>TRBV5-4|15|-|TRBJ2-1|TRBD2
TGTGCCAGCAGCGCCCGGCGCGGGGGGGCGCTTGAGCAGTTCTTC
CASSARRGGALEQFF
>TRBV13|15|once|TRBJ1-2|TRBD1
TGTGCCAGCAGCTTGGGACAGGGGGTTAACTATGGCTACACCTTC
CASSLGQGVNYGYTF
>TRBV7-2|16|-|TRBJ2-1|TRBD2
TGTGCCAGCAGCTTACTGGGGACTAGCGGCTACAATGAGCAGTTCTTC
CASSLLGTSGYNEQFF
>TRBV11-2|15|-|TRBJ1-1|-
TGTGCCAGCAGCTTAGAGGCAGGGTGGCGGCGTGAAGCTTTCTTT
CASSLEAGWRREAFF
>TRBV5-6|14|-|TRBJ2-7|-
TGTGCCAGCAGCTACCCCCGACTAGGCTACGAGCAGTACTTC
CASSYPRLGYEQYF
>TRBV27|15|once|TRBJ2-3|-
TGTGCCAGCAGTTTAGGTTTAGTAAGTTCTGATACGCAGTATTTT
CASSLGLVSSDTQYF
>TRBV2|13|-|TRBJ2-3|TRBD2
TGTGCCAGCAGCCGGGACTACACAGATACGCAGTATTTT
CASSRDYTDTQYF
>TRBV5-4|15|once|TRBJ2-2|TRBD2
TGTGCCAGCAGTCGGGGGGAGTGGGGCACCGGGGAGCTGTTTTTT
CASSRGEWGTGELFF
>TRBV4-1|16|-|TRBJ2-5|TRBD1
TGCGCCAGCAGCCAAGATCGACAGGGGCACCAAGAGACCCAGTACTTC
CASSQDRQGHQETQYF
>TRBV5-8|14|few|TRBJ2-3|TRBD1
TGTGCCAGCAGCCGGGACAGGGTTTTGGATACGCAGTATTTT
CASSRDRVLDTQYF
>TRBV11-2|16|-|TRBJ2-5|TRBD2
TGTGCCAGCAGCCCTGTTTCGAGCGGGAGAGCGAAGACCCAGTACTTC
CASSPVSSGRAKTQYF
>TRBV2|13|-|TRBJ2-7|-
TGTGCCAGCAGTGGCCCGGGGATTTACGAGCAGTACTTC
CASSGPGIYEQYF
>TRBV13|15|-|TRBJ2-7|-
TGTGCCAGCAGCTTAGGACAGCACCCCTCAGCCGAGCAGTACTTC
CASSLGQHPSAEQYF
>TRBV28|13|-|TRBJ1-2|-
TGTGCCAGCAGTCCTACAGTTCTCAATGGCTACACCTTC
CASSPTVLNGYTF
>TRBV2|13|-|TRBJ2-7|TRBD1
TGTGCCAGCAATGACAGGGGTTCCTACGAGCAGTACTTC
CASNDRGSYEQYF
>TRBV12-5|16|-|TRBJ1-5|-
TGTGCTAGTGGTTTGGCTACAGGGCCCAGCAATCAGCCCCAGCATTTT
CASGLATGPSNQPQHF